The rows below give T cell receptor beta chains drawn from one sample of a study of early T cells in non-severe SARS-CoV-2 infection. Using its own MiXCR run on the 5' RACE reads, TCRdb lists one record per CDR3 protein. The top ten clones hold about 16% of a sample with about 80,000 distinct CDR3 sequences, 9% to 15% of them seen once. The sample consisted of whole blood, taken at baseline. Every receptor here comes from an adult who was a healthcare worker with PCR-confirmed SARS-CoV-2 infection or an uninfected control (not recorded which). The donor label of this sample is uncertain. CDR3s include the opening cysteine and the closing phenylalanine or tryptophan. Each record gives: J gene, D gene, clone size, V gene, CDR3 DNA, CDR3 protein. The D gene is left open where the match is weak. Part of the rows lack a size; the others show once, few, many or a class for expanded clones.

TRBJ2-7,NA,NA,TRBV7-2,TGTGCCAGCAGGCTTGACCCCGGGACGTCGACCTACGAGCAGTACTTC,CASRLDPGTSTYEQYF
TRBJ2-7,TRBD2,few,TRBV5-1,TGCGCCAGCAGCTCCTCCGCGGGGGACGAGCAGTACTTC,CASSSSAGDEQYF
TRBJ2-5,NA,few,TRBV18,TGTGCCAGCTCACCACCATCGGTAGGGAAAGAGACCCAGTACTTC,CASSPPSVGKETQYF
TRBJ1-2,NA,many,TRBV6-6,TGTGCCAGCAGTTACAGCGATGGCTACACCTTC,CASSYSDGYTF
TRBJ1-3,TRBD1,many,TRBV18,TGTGCCAGCTCACCGGACAGGAGCTCTGGAAACACCATATATTTT,CASSPDRSSGNTIYF
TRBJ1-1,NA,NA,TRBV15,TGTGCCACCAGCAGGGAGGTTCACACTGAAGCTTTCTTT,CATSREVHTEAFF
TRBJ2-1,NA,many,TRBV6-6,TGTGCCACCTGGTCGGCGGTCTCCTACAATGAGCAGTTCTTC,CATWSAVSYNEQFF
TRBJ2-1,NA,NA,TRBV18,TGTGCCAGCTCACCACCGGGTAGCCTCAATGAGCAGTTCTTC,CASSPPGSLNEQFF
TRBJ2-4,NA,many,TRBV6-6,TGTGCCAGCAGTTACCAAGGGGGGCCCCAAAACATTCAGTACTTC,CASSYQGGPQNIQYF
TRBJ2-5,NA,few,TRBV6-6,TGTGCCAGCAGTACAGGCCCAGGGACCCAGTACTTC,CASSTGPGTQYF